Presented here are 6 T cell receptor beta chains from one specimen sequenced in a study of T cell responses to AZD1222 COVID-19 vaccine. This table comes from immunoSEQ multiplex PCR, and its TCRdb copy is limited to in-frame clones, with some not included. The sample consists of under 150,000 clones, almost 85% of them appearing once. This material consisted of peripheral blood, taken 28 days after the second dose of the MenACWY control vaccine. The receptors were gathered from an adult who received the MenACWY meningococcal vaccine as a control.

V is TRBV18 and J is TRBJ1-2; the D gene is possibly TRBD1 (5 bases). Trimming stripped 6 bases from V and 4 bases from J, with 12 bases between. CDR3 length equals 13 residues. Per germline, CDR1 KGHSH and CDR2 LQKENI. Written as DNA, the CDR3 is TGTGCCAGCTCTCAGACAGACCTCTATGGCTACACCTTC. Its translation is CASSQTDLYGYTF.

The chain employs TRBV7-8 and TRBJ1-1, with 7 bases fitting TRBD1. Per the germline V gene, CDR1 is SGHVS and CDR2 is FQNEAQ. V lost 5 bases to trimming and J lost 3 bases; unmatched junction nucleotides: 9. This CDR3 comprises 15 residues. CDR3 in DNA: TGTGCCAGCAGCGCCTACAGGGGAGTAGACACTGAAGCTTTCTTT. This codes for CASSAYRGVDTEAFF.

In its sample, this clone was seen once. The chain has TRBV5-4 and TRBJ2-6; no firm D call. Germline V CDR1 and CDR2: SGHNT, YYREEE (reference sequence). V lost 1 base to trimming and J lost 2 bases, with 1 base between them. The length of the CDR3 is 13 residues. The CDR3 here is CASSLPGANVLTF. The CDR3 nucleotides are TGTGCCAGCAGCTTGCCTGGGGCCAACGTCCTGACTTTC.

The V and J genes are TRBV6-4 and TRBJ2-3; 9 bases fit TRBD1. The CDR3 length is 13 residues. J lost 4 bases, V lost 5 bases, and 1 base had no gene match. Per the germline V gene, CDR1 is MRHNA and CDR2 is SNTAGT. CDR3 in amino acids: CASSRDRADTQYF. CDR3 bases: TGTGCCAGCAGTCGGGACAGGGCAGATACGCAGTATTTT.

The CDR3 reads CSVGQGADTEAFF. The CDR3 coding sequence is TGCAGCGTAGGACAGGGGGCCGACACTGAAGCTTTCTTT. This chain connects TRBV29-1 to TRBJ1-1; 11 positions match TRBD1. The CDR3 is 13 amino acids. CDR1 SQVTM and CDR2 ANQGSEA come from the germline V gene. V lost 6 bases, J lost 3 bases, and 3 bases stayed unmatched.

As DNA, the CDR3 is TGTGCCAGCAGCCCCCCAGGGGGGATCTCTTACAATGAGCAGTTCTTC. Protein sequence: CASSPPGGISYNEQFF. This chain joins TRBV9 and TRBJ2-1; D possibly corresponds to TRBD1 (7 bases). This CDR3 contains 16 residues. V dropped 4 bases and J dropped 4 bases, with 18 bases sitting between them. The germline gives CDR1 SGDLS, CDR2 YYNGEE.